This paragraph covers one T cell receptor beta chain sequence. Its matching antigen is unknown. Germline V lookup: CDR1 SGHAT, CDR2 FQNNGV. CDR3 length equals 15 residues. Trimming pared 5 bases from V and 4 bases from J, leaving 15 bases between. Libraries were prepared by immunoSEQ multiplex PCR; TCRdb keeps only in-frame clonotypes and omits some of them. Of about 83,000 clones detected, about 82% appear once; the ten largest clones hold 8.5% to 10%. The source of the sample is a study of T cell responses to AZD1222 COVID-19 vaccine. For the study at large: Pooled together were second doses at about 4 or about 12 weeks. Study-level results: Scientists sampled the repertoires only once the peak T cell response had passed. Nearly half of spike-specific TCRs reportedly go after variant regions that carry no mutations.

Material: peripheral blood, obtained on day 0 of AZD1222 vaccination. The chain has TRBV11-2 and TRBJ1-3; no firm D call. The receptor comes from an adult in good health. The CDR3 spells CASSPRTAWGNTIYF. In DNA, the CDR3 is TGTGCCAGCAGCCCCCGGACCGCTTGGGGAAACACCATATATTTT.